This paragraph covers one T cell receptor (beta chain) sequence. Its antigen is unidentified. In the PCR, 60 Vbeta and 13 Jbeta primers were used. Study processing details: In a later analysis, the count reached some 83 million unique TCR beta chains, with about 9.9 million shared. Using immunoSEQ multiplex PCR, the repertoire was profiled, and TCRdb retains in-frame clones only, with some absent. V and J calls and clone size are given by that table; D and trimming were obtained from the DNA. The data contain 91,000 or so clones, roughly 72% of them singletons. This specimen comes from a study of cytomegalovirus exposure and HLA in healthy donors. Study conclusions and caveats: TCR sequences were mostly rare, though some public TCRs occurred in many donors. An analysis was carried out later, and it reportedly showed fewer N-insertions in an Asian-associated ancestry cluster than the approximately 710-donor mean.

This CDR3 region has 18 residues. Per germline, CDR1 MNHEY and CDR2 SMNVEV (reference sequence). Trimming cost V 2 bases and J 3 bases, with 20 bases left between them. This clonotype was sampled from a man under 40 in good health and CMV-seropositive. The chain uses TRBV27 and TRBJ1-5; tentatively, D is TRBD1 (5 bases). Material for sequencing was PBMCs. The CDR3 DNA is TGTGCCAGCAGTTTAATTTTAGGGGCGGTACACCTCAATCAGCCCCAGCATTTT. Translating gives CASSLILGAVHLNQPQHF.